The rows below give T cell receptor beta chains drawn from one sample of a study of shared clonotypes between healthy human individuals. Assay: immunoSEQ multiplex PCR; the TCRdb copy retains only in-frame clones and omits some. The table lists around 1.5 million clones, 98% of them singletons. Material for sequencing was naive CD4+ T cells sorted from blood. These receptors were collected from a man younger than 40 in good health. The CDR3 runs from the conserved cysteine through the conserved F or W. The D gene is left open where the match is weak. Expanded clones are given a class, and other clones once, few, many or no size at all.

V	J	size	D	CDR3	DNA
TRBV18	TRBJ1-4	NA	NA	CASSRSGGIEKLFF	TGTGCCAGCTCACGTTCAGGCGGAATTGAAAAACTGTTTTTT
TRBV30	TRBJ1-5	NA	TRBD1	CAPPRQGTYQPQHF	TGTGCCCCCCCGAGACAGGGGACTTATCAGCCCCAGCATTTT
TRBV18	TRBJ1-4	NA	NA	CASSPAGPTTNEKLFF	TGTGCCAGCTCACCCGCGGGCCCAACAACTAATGAAAAACTGTTTTTT
TRBV29-1	TRBJ1-1	once	NA	CSVGRGVNTEAFF	TGCAGCGTAGGAAGGGGGGTGAACACTGAAGCTTTCTTT
TRBV9	TRBJ1-1	NA	NA	CASSATGANTEAFF	TGTGCCAGCAGTGCGACAGGAGCGAACACTGAAGCTTTCTTT
TRBV7-6	TRBJ1-1	NA	TRBD1	CASSSRDRENTEAFF	TGTGCCAGCAGCTCCCGGGACAGGGAGAACACTGAAGCTTTCTTT
TRBV11-2	TRBJ2-1	NA	TRBD2	CASSLEIAGGSYNEQFF	TGTGCCAGCAGCTTAGAGATAGCGGGAGGTTCCTACAATGAGCAGTTCTTC
TRBV6-1	TRBJ2-3	NA	NA	CAILGEEGGTDTQYF	TGTGCCATTCTTGGGGAGGAGGGCGGCACAGATACGCAGTATTTT
TRBV27	TRBJ1-4	NA	NA	CASSPLDGREKLFF	TGTGCCAGCAGTCCTCTAGATGGTAGGGAAAAACTGTTTTTT
TRBV9	TRBJ2-2	NA	TRBD2	CASSGSGSGTGELFF	TGTGCCAGCAGCGGAAGCGGGAGTGGAACCGGGGAGCTGTTTTTT
TRBV2	TRBJ2-5	NA	TRBD2	CASTRGGTQYF	TGTGCCAGCACCCGCGGGGGGACCCAGTACTTC
TRBV7-2	TRBJ2-1	NA	NA	CASSLASSSYNEQFF	TGTGCCAGCAGCTTAGCTAGCAGCTCCTACAATGAGCAGTTCTTC
TRBV18	TRBJ2-3	once	NA	CASSPPGLSTDTQYF	TGTGCCAGCTCACCTCCGGGACTTAGCACAGATACGCAGTATTTT
TRBV5-1	TRBJ1-1	NA	NA	CASSWGENTEAFF	TGCGCCAGCAGCTGGGGAGAGAACACTGAAGCTTTCTTT
TRBV6-5	TRBJ1-1	NA	NA	CASSQTYTEAFF	TGTGCCAGCAGCCAAACCTACACTGAAGCTTTCTTT
TRBV27	TRBJ2-2	NA	TRBD1	CASGDRGGTGELFF	TGTGCCAGCGGGGACAGGGGGGGCACCGGGGAGCTGTTTTTT
TRBV5-1	TRBJ2-1	NA	TRBD1	CASSSALRGRLHEQFF	TGCGCCAGCAGCTCGGCCCTCAGGGGGCGTTTACATGAGCAGTTCTTC
TRBV28	TRBJ1-5	NA	NA	CASSSPQHF	TGTGCCAGCAGTTCCCCCCAGCATTTT
TRBV6-6	TRBJ1-1	NA	NA	CASSWTDEAFF	TGTGCCAGCAGCTGGACAGATGAAGCTTTCTTT
TRBV30	TRBJ2-7	NA	NA	CAWNGRAATYEQYF	TGTGCCTGGAATGGGCGAGCGGCCACCTACGAGCAGTACTTC
TRBV11-3	TRBJ2-1	once	TRBD2	CASSIGLAGGGLGEQFF	TGTGCCAGCAGCATTGGACTAGCGGGAGGGGGCTTGGGTGAGCAGTTCTTC
TRBV15	TRBJ2-7	NA	NA	CATSRGGRDEQYF	TGTGCCACCAGCAGAGGTGGCCGGGACGAGCAGTACTTC
TRBV11-2	TRBJ1-5	NA	NA	CASSFRKAMTQHF	TGTGCCAGCAGCTTTAGGAAGGCAATGACCCAGCATTTT
TRBV18	TRBJ2-7	NA	TRBD1	CASSPTTGGSYEQYF	TGTGCCAGCTCCCCTACGACAGGGGGCTCCTACGAGCAGTACTTC
TRBV10-2	TRBJ2-7	NA	TRBD2	CASSEMASGINEQYF	TGCGCCAGCAGTGAGATGGCTAGCGGGATCAACGAGCAGTACTTC
TRBV5-1	TRBJ2-6	NA	NA	CASSLTPGPNSGANVLTF	TGCGCCAGCAGCTTGACCCCGGGACCAAACTCTGGGGCCAACGTCCTGACTTTC
TRBV6-1	TRBJ2-7	NA	TRBD1	CASSVRDSYYEQYF	TGTGCCAGCAGTGTCCGGGACAGCTACTACGAGCAGTACTTC
TRBV11-2	TRBJ2-7	once	NA	CASSGEGVSSTYEQYF	TGTGCCAGCAGCGGCGAGGGAGTTTCCAGCACCTACGAGCAGTACTTC
TRBV9	TRBJ2-1	once	TRBD1	CASSVQGASNEQFF	TGTGCCAGCAGCGTACAGGGGGCGTCGAATGAGCAGTTCTTC
TRBV5-4	TRBJ2-7	NA	NA	CASSLGRAGEQYF	TGTGCCAGCAGCTTGGGCCGTGCTGGCGAGCAGTACTTC
TRBV5-6	TRBJ2-5	NA	TRBD2	CASSLSTSGPQETQYF	TGTGCCAGCAGCTTGAGTACTAGCGGCCCCCAAGAGACCCAGTACTTC